These T cell receptor beta chains were read from a single sample in a study of blood T cell repertoires in COVID-19. Using immunoSEQ multiplex PCR, the repertoire was profiled, and TCRdb retains in-frame clones only, with some absent. The table has 200,000 to 250,000 clones, less than 85% seen once. The source material was peripheral blood. Source of these receptors: a woman older than 75 with COVID-19, enrolled during active disease. Each CDR3 is given with its conserved first and last residue. The order of the fields is CDR3 protein, CDR3 DNA, D gene, V gene, J gene, clone size. The D gene is left open where the match is weak. Size values are once, few and many counts, or a class for expanded clones, and some rows have none.

CASSEHRETPLHF,TGTGCCAGCAGTGAACACAGGGAAACACCCCTCCACTTT,.,TRBV2,TRBJ1-6,.
CATSGGGQYNSPLHF,TGTGCCACCAGTGGGGGGGGACAATATAATTCACCCCTCCACTTT,.,TRBV28,TRBJ1-6,.
CASSKRDREEYHEKLFF,TGTGCCAGCTCAAAACGGGACAGAGAGGAGTATCATGAAAAACTGTTTTTT,TRBD1,TRBV18,TRBJ1-4,.
CASRLSHDNTEAFF,TGCGCCAGCAGACTAAGCCACGACAACACTGAAGCTTTCTTT,.,TRBV5-1,TRBJ1-1,.
CASSQVDGVYGYTF,TGTGCCAGCAGCCAAGTTGACGGAGTCTATGGCTACACCTTC,.,TRBV14,TRBJ1-2,.
CASRDTSASWNEQFF,TGTGCCAGTAGGGATACTAGCGCGAGCTGGAATGAGCAGTTCTTC,TRBD2,TRBV19,TRBJ2-1,.
CAWTSGSSYNEQFF,TGTGCCTGGACCAGCGGGAGCTCCTACAATGAGCAGTTCTTC,TRBD2,TRBV30,TRBJ2-1,.
CASRGTGSVTGELFF,TGTGCCAGCAGGGGGACAGGCTCGGTCACCGGGGAGCTGTTTTTT,TRBD1,TRBV6-5,TRBJ2-2,.
CASSFRQSSSTDTQYF,TGTGCCAGCAGCTTCAGACAGTCCTCTAGCACAGATACGCAGTATTTT,.,TRBV5-4,TRBJ2-3,.
CASSENRNQPQHF,TGCGCCAGCAGTGAAAACAGGAATCAGCCCCAGCATTTT,.,TRBV10-1,TRBJ1-5,.
CASSSDSNYGYTF,TGTGCCAGCAGCTCGGACAGCAACTATGGCTACACCTTC,.,TRBV5-4,TRBJ1-2,once
CASSLGARRNEKLFF,TGTGCCAGCAGCTTAGGGGCCAGGAGGAATGAAAAACTGTTTTTT,.,TRBV11-2,TRBJ1-4,few
CASYRSLDRGNEQFF,TGCGCCAGCTATCGATCCCTCGACAGGGGCAATGAGCAGTTCTTC,TRBD1,TRBV5-1,TRBJ2-1,.
CASSPRADRGGNQPQHF,TGTGCCAGCAGCCCCAGAGCGGACAGGGGAGGCAATCAGCCCCAGCATTTT,TRBD1,TRBV7-2,TRBJ1-5,.
CATRGEAEAFF,TGCGCCACCAGGGGGGAGGCCGAAGCTTTCTTT,TRBD1,TRBV5-1,TRBJ1-1,.
CASSEEGQRNTEAFF,TGTGCCAGCAGTGAAGAGGGACAGAGGAACACTGAAGCTTTCTTT,TRBD1,TRBV2,TRBJ1-1,.
CASSSRDRDQPQHF,TGTGCCAGCAGCTCCCGGGACAGAGATCAGCCCCAGCATTTT,TRBD1,TRBV7-8,TRBJ1-5,few
CASSSDAGGGQPQHF,TGTGCCAGCAGCTCGGACGCGGGCGGGGGACAGCCCCAGCATTTT,.,TRBV5-4,TRBJ1-5,.
CASSSASGNTDTQYF,TGCGCCAGCAGCTCGGCGAGCGGGAACACAGATACGCAGTATTTT,TRBD2,TRBV5-1,TRBJ2-3,.
CASGSTATNEKLFF,TGTGCCAGCGGGAGTACCGCAACTAATGAAAAACTGTTTTTT,.,TRBV6-5,TRBJ1-4,.
CASRGTSGINEQFF,TGTGCCAGCAGGGGCACTAGCGGGATCAATGAGCAGTTCTTC,TRBD2,TRBV9,TRBJ2-1,.
CASSRGEVEGNTIYF,TGTGCCAGCAGTCGAGGGGAGGTGGAAGGAAACACCATATATTTT,.,TRBV2,TRBJ1-3,few
CASSGTGLETQYF,TGTGCCAGCAGCGGGACAGGGCTGGAGACCCAGTACTTC,TRBD1,TRBV2,TRBJ2-5,.
CASGIAGVGTGELFF,TGTGCCAGCGGAATAGCGGGAGTTGGCACCGGGGAGCTGTTTTTT,TRBD2,TRBV9,TRBJ2-2,.
CASSRDSYGYTF,TGTGCCAGCAGCCGGGACAGCTATGGCTACACCTTC,TRBD1,TRBV3-1/TRBV3-2,TRBJ1-2,.
CASNLAGITDTQYF,TGTGCCAGTAACCTAGCGGGGATCACAGATACGCAGTATTTT,TRBD2,TRBV19,TRBJ2-3,.
CASSLVDRTEAFF,TGTGCCAGCAGTCTAGTGGACAGGACTGAAGCTTTCTTT,TRBD1,TRBV6-1,TRBJ1-1,.
CASSFPGTPRNTEAFF,TGTGCCAGCAGCTTCCCAGGGACTCCGAGGAACACTGAAGCTTTCTTT,.,TRBV7-9,TRBJ1-1,.
CASSSRQGNTEAFF,TGTGCCAGCAGTTCTAGACAGGGGAACACTGAAGCTTTCTTT,TRBD1,TRBV11-2,TRBJ1-1,few
CASSVWYSGTSRNEQFF,TGTGCCAGCAGTGTTTGGTACTCCGGGACTAGTCGAAATGAGCAGTTCTTC,TRBD2,TRBV28,TRBJ2-1,.
CASSMGLGTVNEQFF,TGTGCCAGCAGCATGGGACTAGGGACCGTCAATGAGCAGTTCTTC,TRBD2,TRBV5-4,TRBJ2-1,.
CASSWSLGETQYF,TGTGCCAGCAGTTGGAGCTTGGGAGAGACCCAGTACTTC,.,TRBV27,TRBJ2-5,.
CASSPGTGRETQYF,TGTGCCAGCAGTCCCGGGACAGGGAGGGAGACCCAGTACTTC,TRBD1,TRBV6-5,TRBJ2-5,.
CASSPRDREAEAFF,TGTGCCAGCAGCCCACGGGACAGGGAGGCTGAAGCTTTCTTT,TRBD1,TRBV5-6,TRBJ1-1,.
CASSVRGDSGANVLTF,TGTGCCAGCAGCGTACGCGGCGACTCTGGGGCCAACGTCCTGACTTTC,.,TRBV9,TRBJ2-6,.
CASSPLGRPMSSGNTIYF,TGTGCCAGCAGCCCTCTAGGAAGGCCGATGTCGTCTGGAAACACCATATATTTT,.,TRBV3-1/TRBV3-2,TRBJ1-3,.
CASSLDRLNEQFF,TGTGCCAGCAGCTTAGACAGGTTAAATGAGCAGTTCTTC,.,TRBV7-9,TRBJ2-1,once
CASIDSRGKNTEAFF,TGTGCCAGTATCGATTCGCGGGGAAAGAACACTGAAGCTTTCTTT,.,TRBV19,TRBJ1-1,.
CATNEGGRDTQYF,TGTGCCACCAATGAAGGCGGTCGAGATACGCAGTATTTT,.,TRBV7-9,TRBJ2-3,.
CASSQVSGRDQETQYF,TGCGCCAGCAGCCAAGTTAGCGGGAGGGACCAAGAGACCCAGTACTTC,TRBD2,TRBV4-1,TRBJ2-5,.
CASSPRGREWGQPQHF,TGTGCCAGCAGCCCCAGGGGCAGGGAATGGGGTCAGCCCCAGCATTTT,.,TRBV27,TRBJ1-5,.
CASSSQGYGVNTEAFF,TGTGCCAGCAGTTCTCAGGGGTACGGGGTGAACACTGAAGCTTTCTTT,.,TRBV2,TRBJ1-1,.
CASSDRGYGYTF,TGTGCCAGCAGCGACAGGGGCTATGGCTACACCTTC,TRBD1,TRBV12-3/TRBV12-4,TRBJ1-2,once
CATSSMTGNSPLHF,TGTGCCACCAGCTCAATGACGGGTAATTCACCCCTCCACTTT,.,TRBV15,TRBJ1-6,.
CASSSSGGPETQYF,TGCGCCAGCAGCTCATCAGGGGGGCCGGAGACCCAGTACTTC,.,TRBV5-1,TRBJ2-5,.